What follows are 20 T cell receptor beta chains derived from one specimen sequenced in a study of blood T cell repertoires in COVID-19 (dated by TCRdb to about 2020). Libraries were prepared through the immunoSEQ multiplex PCR assay. TCRdb obtained this table from immuneACCESS and retained in-frame rearrangements with V and J assigned. These tables miss some clones; where compared with another copy, unresolved V genes account for less than half of the shortfall, and the remainder is unexplained. The sample has about 120,000 clones on record, 85% to 90% of them singletons. The biggest ten clones account for more than 5% of the sample. Sequenced sample: peripheral blood. The receptors were gathered from a woman aged 60-75 years with COVID-19, enrolled during active disease.

The chain recombines TRBV2 with TRBJ1-2; 8 positions match TRBD1. CDR1 is SNHLY, CDR2 FYNNEI, per germline. CDR3 length: 13 amino acids. After removal of 7 bases from V and 4 bases from J, the junction contained 5 bases not matched to a gene. CDR3 sequence (DNA): TGTGCCAGCATCCCGACAGGGGTCTATGGCTACACCTTC. This gives the protein CASIPTGVYGYTF.

This chain connects TRBV29-1 to TRBJ1-2; D not certain. Trimming cost V 7 bases and J 1 base, with 13 bases left between them. CDR1 SQVTM and CDR2 ANQGSEA come from the germline V gene. The CDR3 covers 13 residues. The CDR3 protein is CSAATQDNYGYTF. The DNA for the CDR3 is TGCAGCGCCGCAACCCAGGATAACTATGGCTACACCTTC. The complete variable domain, with remaining parts taken from reference TRBV29-1 and TRBJ1-2, reads SAVISQKPSRDICQRGTSLTIQCQVDSQVTMMFWYRQQPGQSLTLIATANQGSEATYESGFVIDKFPISRPNLTFSTLTVSNMSPEDSSIYLCSAATQDNYGYTFGSGTRLTVV.

The rearrangement links TRBV7-2 to TRBJ1-1; no clear D. V was pared by 3 bases and J by 8 bases, with 16 bases between. Germline values: CDR1 SGHTA, CDR2 FQGNSA. CDR3 size: 14 residues. The CDR3 sequence is CASSLLVSDREAFF. CDR3 nucleotides: TGTGCCAGCAGCTTGTTAGTGAGCGATAGGGAAGCTTTCTTT. The complete variable domain, with remaining parts taken from reference TRBV7-2 and TRBJ1-1, reads GAGVSQSPSNKVTEKGKDVELRCDPISGHTALYWYRQSLGQGLEFLIYFQGNSAPDKSGLPSDRFSAERTGGSVSTLTIQRTQQEDSAVYLCASSLLVSDREAFFGQGTRLTVV.

The J gene is TRBJ1-2, the V gene TRBV5-5, with 11 nucleotides matching TRBD1. With V trimmed by 0 bases and J by 2 bases, 3 bases remained unmatched. Germline V CDR1 and CDR2: SGHKS, YYEKEE (reference sequence). The CDR3 has 16 amino acids. CDR3 bases: TGTGCCAGCAGCTTGGCCGGGACAGGGGGGAACTATGGCTACACCTTC. Amino acids: CASSLAGTGGNYGYTF.

V usage is TRBV2 and J usage is TRBJ1-1, with TRBD1 matching 8 bases. Germline-derived CDR1 and CDR2 are SNHLY and FYNNEI. This CDR3 spans 15 amino acids. V lost 2 bases to trimming and J lost 3 bases; unmatched junction nucleotides: 5. The CDR3, as DNA: TGTGCCAGCAGTGAACCTGACAGGGGAGACACTGAAGCTTTCTTT. This codes for CASSEPDRGDTEAFF.

The V call is TRBV7-6, the J call TRBJ2-5; 10 bases align to TRBD1. Germline lookup yields CDR1 SGHVS and CDR2 FNYEAQ. V shed 1 base and J 4 bases; nucleotides not matched to a gene: 3. The CDR3 covers 15 residues. This chain's CDR3 is CASSLGQGAGETQYF. The CDR3 nucleotides read TGTGCCAGCAGCTTAGGACAGGGGGCAGGAGAGACCCAGTACTTC.

This rearrangement joins TRBV4-3 to TRBJ2-3; tentatively, D is TRBD2 (5 bases). This CDR3 is 14 amino acids long. Germline V gene data show CDR1 as LGHNA and CDR2 as YSLEER. V lost 0 bases to trimming and J lost 6 bases, with 10 bases between them. CDR3 sequence: CASSQEIRGDTQYF. The CDR3 bases are TGCGCCAGCAGCCAAGAAATTCGAGGGGATACGCAGTATTTT.

This clone was observed a handful of times. The CDR3 loop reads CASSVAGIGYTF. The CDR3 DNA sequence: TGTGCCAGCAGTGTCGCAGGGATCGGCTACACCTTC. The V call is TRBV2, the J call TRBJ1-2; possibly TRBD1 for D (5 bases). V lost 4 bases and J 8 bases, leaving 11 bases between the germline ends. In germline, CDR1 is SNHLY, CDR2 FYNNEI. The CDR3 loop spans 12 amino acids. The full variable domain, its missing parts supplied by reference TRBV2 and TRBJ1-2, is EPEVTQTPSHQVTQMGQEVILRCVPISNHLYFYWYRQILGQKVEFLVSFYNNEISEKSEIFDDQFSVERPDGSNFTLKIRSTKLEDSAMYFCASSVAGIGYTFGSGTRLTVV.

The chain uses TRBV28 and TRBJ2-3, with 10 bases aligning to TRBD2. There are 13 residues in the CDR3. Trimming at V came to 6 bases and at J to 6 bases, leaving 3 bases not matched to a gene. In germline, CDR1 is MDHEN, CDR2 SYDVKM. The CDR3 sequence: CASRPLAGDTQYF. DNA of the CDR3: TGTGCCAGCAGACCACTAGCGGGGGATACGCAGTATTTT.

CDR3 sequence reads: CASSHGSGWAYNSPLHF. DNA for the CDR3: TGTGCCAGCAGCCACGGATCGGGGTGGGCCTATAATTCACCCCTCCACTTT. The rearrangement links TRBV27 to TRBJ1-6, with D uncertain. The CDR3 totals 17 residues. V was shortened by 6 bases and J by 2 bases, with 17 bases between the two germline ends. Per germline, CDR1 MNHEY and CDR2 SMNVEV (reference sequence).

The CDR3, as DNA: TGTGCCATCCGCGGAACGGGGGGCGGGGGAGATACGCAGTATTTT. Amino acids: CAIRGTGGGGDTQYF. V usage is TRBV10-3 and J usage is TRBJ2-3, with D possibly TRBD2 on 7 matching bases. CDR1 and CDR2 (germline): ENHRY, SYGVKD. Trimming took off 8 bases at V and 5 bases at J, with 20 bases between the two ends. There are 15 residues in the CDR3.

The rearrangement links TRBV7-9 to TRBJ1-1, with D perhaps TRBD1 (5 bases). The V gene lost 5 bases and the J gene lost 0 bases, with 16 bases spanning the gap. Germline values: CDR1 SEHNR, CDR2 FQNEAQ (reference sequence). This CDR3 spans 16 amino acids. The CDR3 DNA sequence: TGTGCCAGCAGCCCCCATCCAGGGTCCATGAACACTGAAGCTTTCTTT. Translating it yields CASSPHPGSMNTEAFF.

The chain has TRBV7-9 and TRBJ1-2, with D unclear. Trimming removed 0 bases from V and 5 bases from J, with 7 bases in between. In germline, CDR1 is SEHNR, CDR2 FQNEAQ (reference sequence). The CDR3 covers 13 residues. The CDR3 DNA sequence: TGTGCCAGCAGCTTAGCCGAGGGTTATGGCTACACCTTC. Its protein product is CASSLAEGYGYTF.

This clone appeared a single time. V and J are TRBV30 and TRBJ2-7, with 12 bases fitting TRBD1. With 1 base clipped from V and 7 bases from J, the junction kept 8 bases outside the gene matches. CDR3 length: 15 residues. Germline values: CDR1 GTSNPN, CDR2 SVGIG (reference sequence). The CDR3 spells CAWSAPGTGGKEQYF. The DNA of the CDR3 is TGTGCCTGGAGTGCCCCCGGGACAGGGGGCAAAGAGCAGTACTTC.

The chain is built from TRBV30 and TRBJ2-5, with 10 bases matching TRBD2. This CDR3 has 16 amino acids. Looked up from germline, CDR1 is GTSNPN and CDR2 is SVGIG (reference sequence). V lost 1 base, J lost 5 bases, and 10 bases stayed unmatched. The CDR3 here is CAWSGLAGAKLETQYF. In DNA, the CDR3 is TGTGCCTGGAGTGGCCTAGCGGGGGCAAAATTGGAGACCCAGTACTTC.

This clone was seen a few times. The rearrangement links TRBV30 to TRBJ2-7; the match to TRBD1 covers 7 bases. Germline trimming cut 5 bases from V and 4 bases from J; bases unmatched to any gene: 8. The CDR3 totals 13 residues. Germline CDR1 reads GTSNPN; CDR2 reads SVGIG (reference sequence). Here the CDR3 reads CAWQQGLGYEQYF. The CDR3 nucleotides read TGTGCCTGGCAACAGGGGTTGGGGTACGAGCAGTACTTC.

This chain uses TRBV28 with TRBJ1-1, with 7 nucleotides matching TRBD1. The CDR3 length is 15 residues. The junction had 11 bases not matched to a gene; V was cut back by 6 bases and J by 4 bases. The germline V gene has CDR1 MDHEN and CDR2 SYDVKM. This CDR3 reads CASRKGDRDPTEAFF. DNA for the CDR3: TGTGCCAGCAGGAAGGGAGACAGGGATCCCACTGAAGCTTTCTTT.

Remarks on this clone: Compared with germline, one end of the junction differs, possibly owing to a read error. The V and J genes are TRBV11-3 and TRBJ2-1; 9 nucleotides line up with TRBD2. The length of the CDR3 is 13 residues. Germline loops: CDR1 SGHNT, CDR2 YENEEA. In DNA form, the CDR3 reads TGTGCCAGCAGCCTAGAGACTAGCGGCGAGCAGTTCTTC. The encoded protein is CASSLETSGEQFF.

This clone was detected ten times or more. The V call is TRBV5-1, the J call TRBJ1-2; D unclear. The CDR3 is 14 amino acids. The germline gives CDR1 SGHRS, CDR2 YFSETQ. Trimming stripped 5 bases from V and 0 bases from J, with 11 bases between. The CDR3 DNA reads as TGCGCCAGCAGGGCCCAGTCAACTAACTATGGCTACACCTTC. It yields the protein CASRAQSTNYGYTF.

The CDR3 sequence: CASSFALAPYEQYF. CDR3 in DNA: TGTGCCAGCAGCTTCGCTCTAGCACCCTACGAGCAGTACTTC. V is TRBV5-5 and J is TRBJ2-7, with D maybe TRBD2 (5 bases). CDR3 length: 14 residues. Germline V gene data show CDR1 as SGHKS and CDR2 as YYEKEE (reference sequence). Deletions cut 2 bases from V and 2 bases from J, with 11 bases between.